This is a list of T cell receptor beta chains from one sample in a study of T-cell memory formation after mild COVID-19. TCRdb recomputed calls from the 5' RACE reads with MiXCR, one row per CDR3 protein. The data show about 560,000 distinct CDR3 sequences, with about a sixth seen just once and about 12% held by the top ten. Input material: PBMCs or a T cell subset sorted from them (not recorded which). These receptors came from an adult woman who had mild COVID-19 (a few samples of this study predate the infection). Cell type and time point are not known. CDR3s include the opening cysteine and the closing phenylalanine or tryptophan. A D gene is named only where the DNA matches it firmly. The listing skips clone size in some rows; elsewhere it reads once, few, many or a size class.

DNA: TGCAGCGTTGATTTGAGGGGGGCCATCAATGAGCAGTTCTTC; CDR3: CSVDLRGAINEQFF; V: TRBV29-1; size: many; J: TRBJ2-1; D: NA
DNA: TGTGCCAGCAGTGACGGGTGGAAGAACACTGAAGCTTTCTTT; CDR3: CASSDGWKNTEAFF; V: TRBV2; size: few; J: TRBJ1-1; D: NA
DNA: TGTGCCAGCAGCCGGACAGGGGAAGAGCTGTACTTC; CDR3: CASSRTGEELYF; V: TRBV7-7; size: few; J: TRBJ2-7; D: TRBD1
DNA: TGTGCCAGCAGCGAAGCTAGCGGGATAACACTCTATACGCAGTATTTT; CDR3: CASSEASGITLYTQYF; V: TRBV7-9; size: NA; J: TRBJ2-3; D: TRBD2
DNA: TGTGCCAGCAGCTTAGTCAGGGCAGGGATGAACACTGAAGCTTTCTTT; CDR3: CASSLVRAGMNTEAFF; V: TRBV7-9; size: NA; J: TRBJ1-1; D: NA
DNA: TGTGCCAGCAGCTTAGCGACCCTGGACAGGCGGGAAGCTTTCTTT; CDR3: CASSLATLDRREAFF; V: TRBV7-9; size: NA; J: TRBJ1-1; D: TRBD1
DNA: TGTGCCAGCAGCGTAGAAGTGGGTTCCGTTAGGGGCAATGAGCAGTTCTTC; CDR3: CASSVEVGSVRGNEQFF; V: TRBV9; size: few; J: TRBJ2-1; D: NA
DNA: TGTGCCACCCGGGGTTTCGCTGGAAACACCATATATTTT; CDR3: CATRGFAGNTIYF; V: TRBV12-3/TRBV12-4; size: few; J: TRBJ1-3; D: NA
DNA: TGTGCCAGCAGCTTAAGCCCGGTGACTAGCTATGAGCAGTTCTTC; CDR3: CASSLSPVTSYEQFF; V: TRBV7-2; size: NA; J: TRBJ2-1; D: TRBD2
DNA: TGCAGTCACCAGGGGAGGGAAGCCAAAAACATTCAGTACTTC; CDR3: CSHQGREAKNIQYF; V: TRBV20-1; size: many; J: TRBJ2-4; D: NA
DNA: TGTGCCATCAGTTTTGCGGGGAACTACACCTTC; CDR3: CAISFAGNYTF; V: TRBV12-3/TRBV12-4; size: NA; J: TRBJ1-2; D: NA
DNA: TGTGCCAGCAGCCAAGATCTCGGGCTGTACTCCTACGAGCAGTACTTC; CDR3: CASSQDLGLYSYEQYF; V: TRBV3-1; size: NA; J: TRBJ2-7; D: NA
DNA: TGTGCCAGTAGTATGGGACAGGGACCGGGAGATACGCAGTATTTT; CDR3: CASSMGQGPGDTQYF; V: TRBV19; size: few; J: TRBJ2-3; D: TRBD1
DNA: TGTGCCGGCAGGACTAGCGGGAGCCACGAGCAGTACTTC; CDR3: CAGRTSGSHEQYF; V: TRBV6-2/TRBV6-3; size: many; J: TRBJ2-7; D: TRBD2